Detailed here is one T cell receptor beta chain. Its antigen is undetermined. The data are from a study of CD8 T cells in ankylosing spondylitis. Quantitative 5'-RACE was performed with molecular barcodes, and it yielded the TCR beta libraries. Using its own MiXCR run on the 5' RACE reads, TCRdb lists one record per CDR3 protein. The sample comprises 350,000 or so distinct CDR3 sequences, over 12% of which are singletons, and 0.85% to 1.4% rests with the top ten. V lost 4 bases and J 6 bases, leaving 9 bases between the germline ends. CDR1 is DFQATT and CDR2 is SNEGSKA in the germline V gene (reference sequence). This CDR3 spans 11 amino acids. Broader study findings: A motif in TCR beta, a set of eight or nine highly homologous variants, appeared characteristic of ankylosing spondylitis blood. Reactive arthritis synovial fluid and blood were previously reported to contain some motif variants. The authors reported significant enrichment of disease-linked clones in matched ankylosing spondylitis synovial fluid.

The material sequenced was blood, either unsorted or a sorted T cell fraction (not recorded which). The chain combines TRBV20-1 with TRBJ1-1; D remains ambiguous. The clonotype comes from a male donor with ankylosing spondylitis or in good health (not recorded which). The CDR3 is CSAISGPEAFF. DNA for the CDR3: TGCAGTGCTATATCGGGCCCTGAAGCTTTCTTT.